One sample yielded the 19 T cell receptor beta chains listed below, sequenced in a study of Ad26.COV2.S vaccination and SARS-CoV-2 variants. The method was immunoSEQ multiplex PCR; TCRdb's version includes in-frame clones alone and lacks a portion of them. The data show over 85,000 clones, with 82% seen just once and 15% to 20% held by the top ten. The sample consisted of peripheral blood, taken after recovery from COVID-19. Every receptor here comes from a human donor who had recovered from COVID-19.

The chain is built from TRBV7-8 and TRBJ2-4; D not certain. The CDR3 is 17 residues long. V was clipped by 3 bases and J by 0 bases, with 15 bases between them. From germline, CDR1 is SGHVS and CDR2 FQNEAQ. CDR3 amino acids: CASSFPSGVIAKNIQYF. The CDR3 DNA sequence: TGTGCCAGCAGCTTCCCGAGTGGAGTAATAGCCAAAAACATTCAGTACTTC.

The rearrangement joins TRBV28 to TRBJ2-6; D call uncertain. The CDR3 is 18 residues long. The germline V gene encodes CDR1 MDHEN and CDR2 SYDVKM. Trimming took 4 bases from V and 1 from J, leaving 17 bases between them. CDR3 bases: TGTGCCAGCAGTTGGCGACACCCAAGGTTTTCTGGGGCCAACGTCCTGACTTTC. Translating gives CASSWRHPRFSGANVLTF.

This clone has a handful of counts. V is TRBV4-1 and J is TRBJ2-5; no firm D call. The CDR3 length is 13 residues. CDR1 is MGHRA, CDR2 YSYEKL, per germline. The V end was cut by 5 bases, the J end by 2 bases, with 9 bases between. The CDR3 is CASSESLQETQYF. In DNA, the CDR3 is TGCGCCAGCAGCGAGTCTCTTCAAGAGACCCAGTACTTC.

This chain links TRBV28 with TRBJ1-5; D gene ambiguous. V was pared by 3 bases and J by 1 base, with 10 bases between. Per the germline V gene, CDR1 is MDHEN and CDR2 is SYDVKM. This CDR3 is 15 amino acids long. CDR3 nucleotide sequence: TGTGCCAGCAGTTTGACTAGGACGAGCAATCAGCCCCAGCATTTT. Its protein product is CASSLTRTSNQPQHF.

This clone was observed a handful of times. This sequence joins TRBV12-3 or TRBV12-4 and TRBJ1-1, with a weak D call TRBD1 (5 bases). The CDR3 sequence is 13 residues long. V was pared by 5 bases and J by 7 bases, with 14 bases between. The CDR3 DNA is TGTGCCAGCAGTATCCGGGACGGGGTTGAAGCTTTCTTT. Translation: CASSIRDGVEAFF.

This clone was seen once. The chain joins TRBV4-2 to TRBJ2-6; a weak D match, TRBD1 (7 bases). Germline assignment: CDR1 LGHNA and CDR2 YNFKEQ. V gave up 8 bases and J gave up 4 bases, with 18 bases separating them. The length of the CDR3 is 16 residues. For the CDR3, the DNA is TGTGCCAGCCAGGGGGGAACCCCGGGGGGGGCCAACGTCCTGACTTTC. Protein sequence: CASQGGTPGGANVLTF.

J is TRBJ1-1 and V is TRBV10-3, with 8 bases identical to TRBD1. This CDR3 contains 15 residues. The V and J ends lost 3 bases and 1 base, in that order; junction bases with no gene match: 4. Germline-derived CDR1 and CDR2 are ENHRY and SYGVKD. The CDR3, as DNA: TGTGCCATCAGTGAAGACAGGGGAGAGAACACTGAAGCTTTCTTT. Translation: CAISEDRGENTEAFF.

The chain couples TRBV7-9 to TRBJ1-4; no definite D call. CDR1 and CDR2 from the germline V gene are SEHNR and FQNEAQ (reference sequence). V lost 5 bases to trimming and J lost 5 bases, with 12 bases between them. This CDR3 region has 14 residues. The DNA for the CDR3 is TGTGCCAGCAGCCCCGCCCCTAGGAATGAAAAACTGTTTTTT. It codes for CASSPAPRNEKLFF.

This chain connects TRBV27 to TRBJ1-2; D may be TRBD1 (5 bases). The V gene's germline CDR1 is MNHEY and CDR2 SMNVEV (reference sequence). Trimming stripped 3 bases from V and 2 bases from J, with 7 bases between. This CDR3 is built from 13 residues. CDR3 coding DNA: TGTGCCAGCAGTTTCCAGGGAAACTATGGCTACACCTTC. It specifies CASSFQGNYGYTF.

This chain joins TRBV3-1 (or the pseudogene TRBV3-2) and TRBJ2-4; a weak D match, TRBD1 (6 bases). V was pared by 4 bases and J by 7 bases, with 8 bases between. The CDR3 length is 12 residues. CDR1 LGHDT and CDR2 YNNKEL come from the germline V gene (reference sequence). The CDR3 DNA is TGTGCCAGCAGCCGGCAGGGGAACATTCAGTACTTC. Its translation is CASSRQGNIQYF.

V and J are TRBV7-3 and TRBJ1-2, with TRBD1 matching 8 bases. The CDR3 is made up of 13 amino acids. The junction had 7 bases not matched to a gene; V was cut back by 5 bases and J by 8 bases. Per germline, CDR1 SGHTA and CDR2 FQGTGA. The CDR3 region has the DNA TGTGCCAGCAGCCGAGACAGGGGTGGCGGCTACACCTTC. It codes for CASSRDRGGGYTF. The full variable domain, rest sourced from reference TRBV7-3 and TRBJ1-2, is GAGVSQTPSNKVTEKGKYVELRCDPISGHTALYWYRQSLGQGPEFLIYFQGTGAADDSGLPNDRFFAVRPEGSVSTLKIQRTERGDSAVYLCASSRDRGGGYTFGSGTRLTVV.

This clone was counted a single time. The chain has TRBV3-1 (or the pseudogene TRBV3-2) and TRBJ2-6, with D uncertain. The CDR3 sequence is 15 residues long. Per germline, CDR1 LGHDT and CDR2 YNNKEL (reference sequence). The V end lost 4 bases, the J end lost 1 base, and 8 bases lay between the germline ends. The CDR3 nucleotides read TGTGCCAGCAGCCCTCTTTTATCTGGGGCCAACGTCCTGACTTTC. It translates to CASSPLLSGANVLTF.

The chain uses TRBV9 and TRBJ2-4, with a possible D match to TRBD2 (6 bases). The V end lost 3 bases, the J end lost 2 bases, and 9 bases lay between the germline ends. Germline CDR1 SGDLS, CDR2 YYNGEE. The CDR3 has 14 residues. The CDR3 is CASSAAGTKNIQYF. The CDR3, as DNA: TGTGCCAGCAGCGCGGCGGGGACCAAAAACATTCAGTACTTC.

V gene TRBV7-2 combines with J gene TRBJ2-5; D not certain. Germline lookup yields CDR1 SGHTA and CDR2 FQGNSA. The CDR3 sequence is 15 residues long. The V gene lost 5 bases and the J gene lost 0 bases, with 13 bases spanning the gap. CDR3 protein: CASSPRRNYQETQYF. CDR3 sequence (DNA): TGTGCCAGCAGCCCGAGGCGCAACTACCAAGAGACCCAGTACTTC.

CDR3 nucleotide sequence: TGCGCCAGCAGTCAATCGGGGGCAGGGGGTAGGGAGCAGTACTTC. This translates into CASSQSGAGGREQYF. The chain couples TRBV23-1 to TRBJ2-7; 7 bases fit TRBD1. TRBV23-1 is designated an ORF whose function remains uncertain. This CDR3 comprises 15 residues. J gave up 7 bases and V 0 bases, and 9 bases lay outside the gene matches.

J is TRBJ1-6 and V is TRBV28, with 8 bases lining up with TRBD1. The CDR3 has 14 residues. Trimming at V came to 8 bases and at J to 7 bases, leaving 7 bases not matched to a gene. Germline V gene data show CDR1 as MDHEN and CDR2 as SYDVKM. As DNA, the CDR3 is TGTGCCAGCGATAGACAGGGGAGGAATTCACCCCTCCACTTT. Its translation is CASDRQGRNSPLHF.

The chain joins TRBV27 to TRBJ2-1; TRBD1 might be the D (6 bases). This CDR3 is built from 17 residues. V was shortened by 8 bases and J by 0 bases, with 20 bases between the two germline ends. From germline, CDR1 is MNHEY and CDR2 SMNVEV (reference sequence). CDR3 sequence reads: CASAPEGHPSSYNEQFF. CDR3 coding DNA: TGTGCCAGCGCACCAGAGGGACATCCGAGCTCCTACAATGAGCAGTTCTTC.

The V call is TRBV28, the J call TRBJ1-2, with D possibly being TRBD1 (5 bases). V lost 3 bases and J 11 bases, leaving 13 bases between the germline ends. This CDR3 has 12 residues. Germline CDR1 and CDR2: MDHEN and SYDVKM. CDR3 residues: CASSFPAGKYTF. The CDR3 DNA reads as TGTGCCAGCAGTTTTCCGGCAGGGAAATACACCTTC.

The rearrangement links TRBV11-2 to TRBJ1-4; the D is unclear. The V and J ends lost 0 bases and 3 bases respectively, with 8 bases between them. Germline V gene data show CDR1 as SGHAT and CDR2 as FQNNGV. The CDR3 runs to 15 residues. CDR3 sequence (DNA): TGTGCCAGCAGCTTAGATGGCAGTCCTAATGAAAAACTGTTTTTT. This encodes CASSLDGSPNEKLFF. Using reference TRBV11-2 and TRBJ1-4 for the parts outside the CDR3, the full variable domain is EAGVAQSPRYKIIEKRQSVAFWCNPISGHATLYWYQQILGQGPKLLIQFQNNGVVDDSQLPKDRFSAERLKGVDSTLKIQPAKLEDSAVYLCASSLDGSPNEKLFFGSGTQLSVL.